This T cell receptor (beta chain) was documented in a study of cytomegalovirus exposure and HLA in healthy donors. Study outcomes and limitations: Reports credit the classifier with highly specific, highly sensitive diagnosis of cytomegalovirus status. The study found most TCR sequences rare, yet found some public TCRs in many donors. The study flagged roughly 150 TCR beta chains as cytomegalovirus-associated.

Note on this clone: Its antigen is unknown.

V was pared by 5 bases and J by 0 bases, with 10 bases between. The CDR3 covers 14 residues. Germline loops: CDR1 SGHVS, CDR2 FQNEAQ. While the first cohort had 600 to 850 subjects, the donors belonged to the separate validation cohort of 120 subjects. Only in-frame clones appear in the TCRdb table, and some are missing; sequencing was by immunoSEQ multiplex PCR. The sample includes about 220,000 clones, just over 90% of them seen just once. J is TRBJ1-1 and V is TRBV7-8; possibly TRBD1 for D (5 bases). The material sequenced was PBMCs. This sequence originates from a woman aged 18-29 years in good health and CMV-seronegative. The CDR3 loop is CASSVDNLNTEAFF. CDR3 in DNA: TGTGCCAGCAGCGTGGACAATTTGAACACTGAAGCTTTCTTT.